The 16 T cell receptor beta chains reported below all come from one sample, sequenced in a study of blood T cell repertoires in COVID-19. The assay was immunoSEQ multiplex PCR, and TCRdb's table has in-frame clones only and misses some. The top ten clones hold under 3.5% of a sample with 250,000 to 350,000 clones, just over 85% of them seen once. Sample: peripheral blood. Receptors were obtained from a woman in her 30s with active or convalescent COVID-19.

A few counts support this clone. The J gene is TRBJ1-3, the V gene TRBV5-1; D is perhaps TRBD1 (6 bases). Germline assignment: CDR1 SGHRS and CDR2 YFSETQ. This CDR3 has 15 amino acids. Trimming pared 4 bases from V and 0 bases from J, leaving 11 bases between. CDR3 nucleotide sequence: TGCGCCAGCAGCCTGCAGGGGTTCTCTGGAAACACCATATATTTT. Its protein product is CASSLQGFSGNTIYF.

CDR3 sequence (DNA): TGTGCCAGCAGCAAGCCAGCGCAGAGCACAGATACGCAGTATTTT. Translation: CASSKPAQSTDTQYF. The V gene is TRBV21-1, the J gene TRBJ2-3; whether TRBD2, the table's D call, matches the DNA was not checked. TRBV21-1 is a pseudogene segment. This CDR3 is built from 15 residues.

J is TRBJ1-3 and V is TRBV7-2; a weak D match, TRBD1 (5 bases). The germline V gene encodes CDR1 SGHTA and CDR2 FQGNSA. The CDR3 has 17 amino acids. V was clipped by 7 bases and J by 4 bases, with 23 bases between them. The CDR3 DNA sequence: TGTGCCAGCACAACTCCCACAGGACGTCCCGGGGGAAACACCATATATTTT. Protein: CASTTPTGRPGGNTIYF.

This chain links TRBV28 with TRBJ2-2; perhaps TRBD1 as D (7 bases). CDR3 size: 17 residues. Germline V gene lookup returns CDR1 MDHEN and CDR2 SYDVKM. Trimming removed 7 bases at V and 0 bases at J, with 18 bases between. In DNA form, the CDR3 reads TGTGCCAGCACCGGGGCGCGCGGGACAGCGAACACCGGGGAGCTGTTTTTT. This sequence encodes CASTGARGTANTGELFF. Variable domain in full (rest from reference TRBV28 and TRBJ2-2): DVKVTQSSRYLVKRTGEKVFLECVQDMDHENMFWYRQDPGLGLRLIYFSYDVKMKEKGDIPEGYSVSREKKERFSLILESASTNQTSMYLCASTGARGTANTGELFFGEGSRLTVL.

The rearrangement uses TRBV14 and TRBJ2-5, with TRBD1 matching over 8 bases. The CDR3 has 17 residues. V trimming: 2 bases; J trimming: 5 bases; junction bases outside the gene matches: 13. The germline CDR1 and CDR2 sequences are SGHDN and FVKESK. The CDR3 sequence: CASSQYGRGRVVETQYF. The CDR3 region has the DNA TGTGCCAGCAGCCAATATGGCAGGGGGCGCGTAGTGGAGACCCAGTACTTC.

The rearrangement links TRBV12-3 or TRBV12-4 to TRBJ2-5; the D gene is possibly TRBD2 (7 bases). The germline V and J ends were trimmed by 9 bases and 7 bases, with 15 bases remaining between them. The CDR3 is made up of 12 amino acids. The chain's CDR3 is CASKAGGPTQYF. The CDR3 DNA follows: TGTGCCAGTAAGGCCGGGGGGCCGACCCAGTACTTC.

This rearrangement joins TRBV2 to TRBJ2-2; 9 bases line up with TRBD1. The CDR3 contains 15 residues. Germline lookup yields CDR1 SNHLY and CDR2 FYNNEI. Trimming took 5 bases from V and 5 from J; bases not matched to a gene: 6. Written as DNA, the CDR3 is TGTGCCAGCAGTTCCCGGACAGGGGTAACCGGGGAGCTGTTTTTT. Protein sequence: CASSSRTGVTGELFF.

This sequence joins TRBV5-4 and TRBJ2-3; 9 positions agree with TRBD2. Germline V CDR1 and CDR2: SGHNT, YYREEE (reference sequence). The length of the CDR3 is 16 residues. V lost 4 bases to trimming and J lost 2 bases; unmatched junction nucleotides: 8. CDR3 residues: CASSILGGGATDTQYF. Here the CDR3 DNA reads TGTGCCAGCAGCATTCTTGGCGGGGGGGCCACAGATACGCAGTATTTT.

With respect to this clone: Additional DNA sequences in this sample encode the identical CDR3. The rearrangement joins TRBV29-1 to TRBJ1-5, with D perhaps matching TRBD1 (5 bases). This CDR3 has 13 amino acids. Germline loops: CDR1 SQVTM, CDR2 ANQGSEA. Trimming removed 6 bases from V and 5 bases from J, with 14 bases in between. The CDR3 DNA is TGCAGCGTGGGCGTAGGGGCCGATCAGCCCCAGCATTTT. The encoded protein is CSVGVGADQPQHF.

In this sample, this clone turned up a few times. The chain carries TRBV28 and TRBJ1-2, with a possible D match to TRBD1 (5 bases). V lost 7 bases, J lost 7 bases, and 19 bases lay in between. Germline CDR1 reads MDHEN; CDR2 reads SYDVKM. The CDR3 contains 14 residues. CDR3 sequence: CASTRQGGVGGYTF. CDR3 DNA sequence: TGTGCCAGCACCAGGCAGGGCGGGGTAGGTGGCTACACCTTC.

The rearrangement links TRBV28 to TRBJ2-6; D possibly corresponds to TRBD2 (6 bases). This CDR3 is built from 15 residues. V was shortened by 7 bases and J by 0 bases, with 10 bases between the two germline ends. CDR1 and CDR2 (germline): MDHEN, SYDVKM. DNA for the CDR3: TGTGCCAGCACGGGACTTAGCTCTGGGGCCAACGTCCTGACTTTC. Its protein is CASTGLSSGANVLTF. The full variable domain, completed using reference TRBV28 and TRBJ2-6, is DVKVTQSSRYLVKRTGEKVFLECVQDMDHENMFWYRQDPGLGLRLIYFSYDVKMKEKGDIPEGYSVSREKKERFSLILESASTNQTSMYLCASTGLSSGANVLTFGAGSRLTVL.

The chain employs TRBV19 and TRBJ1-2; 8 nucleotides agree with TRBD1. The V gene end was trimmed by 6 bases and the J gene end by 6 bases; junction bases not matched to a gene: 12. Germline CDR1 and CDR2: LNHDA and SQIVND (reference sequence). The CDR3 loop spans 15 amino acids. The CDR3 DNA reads TGTGCCAGTAGGTTAGGCTCAGGGGGCGCCGATGGCTACACCTTC. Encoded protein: CASRLGSGGADGYTF.

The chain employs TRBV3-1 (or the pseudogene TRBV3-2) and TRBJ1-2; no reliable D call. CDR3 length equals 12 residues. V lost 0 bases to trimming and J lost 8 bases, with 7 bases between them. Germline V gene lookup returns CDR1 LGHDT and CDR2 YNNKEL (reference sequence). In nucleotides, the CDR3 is TGTGCCAGCAGCCAAGAACGGGAAGGCTACACCTTC. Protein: CASSQEREGYTF.

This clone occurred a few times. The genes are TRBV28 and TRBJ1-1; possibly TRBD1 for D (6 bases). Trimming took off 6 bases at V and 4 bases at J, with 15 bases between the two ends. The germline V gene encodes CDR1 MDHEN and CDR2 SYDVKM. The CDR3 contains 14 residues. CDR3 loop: CASRSDRVVTEAFF. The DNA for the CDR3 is TGTGCCAGCAGGTCGGACAGAGTGGTCACTGAAGCTTTCTTT.

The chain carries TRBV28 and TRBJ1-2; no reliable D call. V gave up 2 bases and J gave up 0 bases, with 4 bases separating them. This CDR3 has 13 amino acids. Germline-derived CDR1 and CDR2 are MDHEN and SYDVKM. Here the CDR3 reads CASSLLANYGYTF. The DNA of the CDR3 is TGTGCCAGCAGTTTACTAGCTAACTATGGCTACACCTTC.

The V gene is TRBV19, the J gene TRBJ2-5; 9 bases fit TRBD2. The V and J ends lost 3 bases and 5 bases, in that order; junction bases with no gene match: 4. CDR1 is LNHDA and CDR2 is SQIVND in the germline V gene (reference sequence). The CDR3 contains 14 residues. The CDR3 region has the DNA TGTGCCAGTAGTATTGGCGGGGGGGCGGAGACCCAGTACTTC. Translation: CASSIGGGAETQYF.